Listed below are T cell receptor beta chains from one sample, sequenced in a study of blood T cells in healthy people across ages. TCRdb ran MiXCR on the 5' RACE reads and lists one entry per CDR3 protein. Of 600,000 or so distinct CDR3 sequences listed, about 30% are singletons. The material sequenced was blood. Receptors originate from a woman of 80 years or more in good health. Each CDR3 is given with its conserved first and last residue.

>TRBV27
CASRGSLKQETQYF
>TRBV7-3
CASSPVGGGQETQYF
>TRBV5-1
CASSLAPGRSFEQYF
>TRBV7-2
CASSPLGSRVGQPQHF
>TRBV4-2
CASSQDLRYEQYF
>TRBV7-9
CASSFGRALAFF
>TRBV6-2/TRBV6-3
CASRTGGLNQPQHF
>TRBV7-9
CASSFPPLGSPLHF
>TRBV30
CAWSRPGRLGNTIYF
>TRBV30
CARLQGGGDNKQFF
>TRBV10-3
CAISEGTGPDEQFF
>TRBV6-5
CASSYRKLAGGRETQYF
>TRBV5-1
CASSSGTASGANVLTF
>TRBV19
CASSQGPGANVRTF
>TRBV7-2
CASSWGREGEQYF
>TRBV7-9
CASSPPHVPYEQYF